Included here is one T cell receptor beta chain sequence, with context. Its antigen has not been determined. Base qualities are not recorded, but no much larger clone differs from it by a single base. The entry originates in a study of identifying expanded T cells in peripheral blood (dated by TCRdb to between 2017 and 2020). Study-wide context: Separate aliquots of the same genomic DNA pool were sequenced to produce technical replicates, and four replicates were compared in pairs.

TCRbeta CDR3 regions were profiled with the immunoSEQ Assay using bias-controlled multiplex PCR amplification of genomic DNA. Per the source publication's procedure: To quantify the absolute abundance of each unique TCRbeta CDR3 region, the sequences were collapsed and filtered. Differential abundance was assessed using a binomial (Fisher-equivalent) model and a beta-binomial model in which time-dependent variance fitted from healthy donors was added. Clones with fewer than 5 combined templates were excluded, and clones with Benjamini-Hochberg FDR below 0.01 were called differentially abundant. Using the form v = (b*log(k)+a)^2, the beta-binomial variance was modeled as a function of the total template count across the two samples. The source is immuneACCESS, and TCRdb retained only in-frame sequences with V and J called. Part of the clones is not carried over; for the studies checked, unresolved V genes explain less than half of this, and the remainder is unexplained. V and J calls and clone size are those listed in that table; D and trimming were worked out from the DNA. This sample has about 110,000 clones in its table, and roughly 91% of those were observed once. The biggest ten clones account for around 17% of the sample.

During the collection period, no infections or other immune events were recorded for the healthy donors. Blood repertoires from healthy donors were used as a training cohort for calibrating time-dependent variance in a beta-binomial model of differential abundance of T-cell clones. The training cohort was composed of roughly ten healthy donors, 3 female and 7 male. Donor ages ranged from about 25 to 64 years, with an average of 43 years. Whole blood was collected from each healthy donor at three time points spaced two weeks apart and obtained from a commercial supplier. For immunosequencing, genomic DNA was extracted from whole blood that had not been sorted. Taken from the germline V gene, the CDR1 and CDR2 loops are MNHEY and SVGAGI. There are 15 amino acids in the CDR3, from cysteine to phenylalanine inclusive. Only the CDR3 portion is preserved as DNA: 45 bases, with reading frame beginning at the first base. V is reduced by 0 bases and J by 2 bases, leaving a spacing of 10 bases between them.

Study-wide findings and limitations: The authors expected that biological variance in healthy repertoires might rise further over much longer intervals, such as months to years. Across all healthy donors, variance in clone template counts between roughly two-week samples was found to increase significantly with total template count. Both the number of clones called differentially abundant and the false-positive rate were significantly reduced by the beta-binomial model across all healthy-donor time intervals. The binomial model flagged about 1.3 differentially abundant clones between technical replicates but around 15 over around 2 weeks and 18 to 20 over around four weeks.

The rearranged chain carries TRBV6-5 and TRBJ2-5; the D region possibly corresponds to TRBD2 (7 bases align). Sequencing was done on a sample of blood. The sequence derives from a person between 18 and 75 years old in good health. Read as DNA, the sequence is TGTGCCAGCAGTTACTCGGAGGGGGGGCAAGAGACCCAGTACTTC. This yields the protein CASSYSEGGQETQYF.